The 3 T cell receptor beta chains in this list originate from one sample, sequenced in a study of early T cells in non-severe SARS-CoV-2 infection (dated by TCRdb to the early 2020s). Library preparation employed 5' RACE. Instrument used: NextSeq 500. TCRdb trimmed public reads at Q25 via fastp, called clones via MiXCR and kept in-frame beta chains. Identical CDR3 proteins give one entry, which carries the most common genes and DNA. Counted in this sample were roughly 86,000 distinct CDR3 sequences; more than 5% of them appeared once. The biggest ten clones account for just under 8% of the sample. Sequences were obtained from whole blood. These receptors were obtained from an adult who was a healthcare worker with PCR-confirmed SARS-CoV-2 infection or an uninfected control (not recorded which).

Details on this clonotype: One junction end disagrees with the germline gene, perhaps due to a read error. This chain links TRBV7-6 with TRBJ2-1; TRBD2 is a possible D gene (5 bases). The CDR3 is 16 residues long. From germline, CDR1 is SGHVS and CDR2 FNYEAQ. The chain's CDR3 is CASSPSGGGVGNEQFF. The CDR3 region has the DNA TGTGCTAGCAGCCCGTCCGGAGGTGGGGTTGGGAATGAGCAGTTCTTC.

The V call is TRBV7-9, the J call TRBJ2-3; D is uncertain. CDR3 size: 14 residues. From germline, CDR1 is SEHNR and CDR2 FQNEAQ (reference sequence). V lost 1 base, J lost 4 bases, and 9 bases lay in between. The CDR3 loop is CASSLGSQSDTQYF. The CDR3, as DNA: TGTGCCAGCAGCTTAGGGTCCCAGTCAGATACGCAGTATTTT.

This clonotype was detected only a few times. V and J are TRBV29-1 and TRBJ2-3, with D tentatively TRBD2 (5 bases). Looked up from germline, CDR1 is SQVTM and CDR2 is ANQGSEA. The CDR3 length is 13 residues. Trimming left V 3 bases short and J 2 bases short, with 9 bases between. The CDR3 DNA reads TGCAGCGTTGACGGAGGCAACACAGATACGCAGTATTTT. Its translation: CSVDGGNTDTQYF.